The present entry profiles one T cell receptor beta chain with its context. The sample comes from a study of blood T cell repertoires in COVID-19. The method was immunoSEQ multiplex PCR; TCRdb's version includes in-frame clones alone and lacks a portion of them. The data contain around 200,000 clones, about 88% of them singletons. Germline V CDR1 and CDR2: KGHDR, SFDVKD. The CDR3 is 14 amino acids. The V and J ends lost 4 bases and 0 bases respectively, with 8 bases between them. The receptor was isolated from a woman aged 30 to 39 who had been exposed to COVID-19. Sequencing was done on a sample of PBMCs or T cells enriched from blood (not recorded which). J is TRBJ1-2 and V is TRBV24-1; possibly TRBD1 for D (5 bases). The CDR3 sequence: CATSDSTANYGYTF. DNA for the CDR3: TGTGCCACCAGTGACTCGACAGCTAACTATGGCTACACCTTC.